This TCR beta chain was recorded in a study of beta chain features in type 1 diabetes. Across the whole study: Analysis included roughly 100 million sorted cells drawn from all samples. Whole-study findings and limits: Significant though moderate, a shortening of TCRB CDR3s appeared in all four CD4+ subsets of Type 1 diabetes patients.

V lost 6 bases to trimming and J lost 4 bases; unmatched junction nucleotides: 7. Germline V CDR1 and CDR2: MRHNA, SNTAGT. The CDR3 runs 15 residues. In the case of this clone: The antigen remains unidentified.

Every bit of the isolated RNA underwent reverse transcription, so sequencing read expressed TCRB transcripts. TCRdb's copy holds only in-frame clones and misses some; the assay was immunoSEQ multiplex PCR. Found here are 200,000 to 250,000 clones, about 9.3% of them singletons; the top ten hold about 0.037%. This TCR came from a woman between 18 and 29 years old in good health. The sample was naive CD4+ T cells from blood. The chain combines TRBV6-4 with TRBJ1-5; 9 bases are shared with TRBD1. In DNA form, the CDR3 reads TGTGCCAGCAGACCTACAGGGGGCTTAAATCAGCCCCAGCATTTT. Protein: CASRPTGGLNQPQHF.